This T cell receptor (beta chain) came from a study of blood T cell repertoires in COVID-19. This table comes from immunoSEQ multiplex PCR, and its TCRdb copy is limited to in-frame clones, with some not included. The sample lists 55,000 to 95,000 clones, 75% to 85% seen once, with 20% in the top ten. Sequencing was done on a sample of peripheral blood. This sequence originates from a woman aged 70-85 years with acute or convalescent COVID-19.

CDR3 residues: CASSSPSAGRRTEAFF. The DNA for the CDR3 is TGTGCCAGTAGTAGCCCATCAGCAGGGCGCCGGACTGAAGCTTTCTTT. The V and J genes are TRBV19 and TRBJ1-1; maybe TRBD1 (5 bases). The germline V gene has CDR1 LNHDA and CDR2 SQIVND (reference sequence). Trimming cost V 4 bases and J 5 bases, with 20 bases left between them. The CDR3 is 16 residues long. The full variable domain, in which reference TRBV19 and TRBJ1-1 provide the parts outside the CDR3, is DGGITQSPKYLFRKEGQNVTLSCEQNLNHDAMYWYRQDPGQGLRLIYYSQIVNDFQKGDIAEGYSVSREKKESFPLTVTSAQKNPTAFYLCASSSPSAGRRTEAFFGQGTRLTVV.